This entry concerns a single T cell receptor beta chain. This clone appeared a single time. Its antigen target is currently unknown. No qualities accompany the bases; no much larger clone lies one base away. This entry comes from a study of blood T cell repertoires in COVID-19 (TCRdb year 2020). Some background on the complete study: Samples from collaborators originated in the United States, Italy and Spain and spanned both the acute and convalescent phases of COVID-19. Deeply sampled blood TCRbeta repertoires from subjects exposed to, actively infected with, or recovered from COVID-19 were included in the dataset. The repertoires were released in a freely available public database meant as a resource for research on the immune response to SARS-CoV-2. Samples came from the ongoing ImmuneRACE study (first 160 participants) plus 1,254 subjects from 6 global collaborators. The sample metadata nearly always contained a de-identified subject ID, COVID-19 status, age in years and sex. The material from the prospective study consisted of cDNA or gDNA derived from T cells, B-cell-depleted T cells, or PBMCs. HLA class I and class II types, where available, came from metadata supplied by the sample provider rather than from assay-based typing.

The CDR3 has 12 amino acids, counting the end cysteine and phenylalanine. Only the CDR3 part of the read is kept: 36 bases, read in frame from the first base. CDR1 and CDR2, per the germline V gene, are ENHRY and SYGVKD. Trimming takes 7 bases from V and 4 bases from J, and the germline ends sit 11 bases apart. Overall study results and their limits: Clinical and demographic metadata were provided uncurated, with the amount varying by source and participant.

TCRbeta CDR3 regions were amplified from genomic DNA by means of the immunoSEQ Assay, a bias-controlled multiplex PCR. Concerning the study's data processing: The number of nucleated cells in each sample was estimated by amplification of reference gene primers within the assay. To quantify the absolute abundance of each unique TCRbeta CDR3 rearrangement, sequence reads were collapsed and filtered. For each sample, productive Simpson clonality was calculated as the square root of Simpson's diversity index across productive rearrangements. Imported from immuneACCESS, the table was reduced by TCRdb to in-frame sequences with V and J called. These copies leave out some clones; in studies compared against another copy, an unresolved V gene accounts for under half, and the cause of the remainder is not known. V, J and clone size are those of that table, while D and trimming were read from the DNA. The sample includes hundreds of thousands of clones, with more than 70% observed a single time. The top ten clones comprise around 8.7% of the sample.

The collaborating institutions used their own protocols to collect whole blood in K2EDTA tubes. Collaborator samples were shipped for TCRbeta analysis as frozen whole blood, isolated PBMCs, or DNA extracted from either sample type. The chain is encoded by TRBV10-3 joined to TRBJ2-7; possibly the D gene is TRBD1, per 6 matching bases. The material sequenced was peripheral blood. This sequence was found in a woman aged 45-59 years with acute or convalescent COVID-19. The CDR3 corresponds to CAITPTGYEQYF. The DNA is TGTGCCATCACTCCGACAGGATACGAGCAGTACTTC.